Listed below are T cell receptor beta chains from one sample, sequenced in a study of graft-versus-host responses after intestinal transplantation. Repertoires were generated with immunoSEQ multiplex PCR, while TCRdb's copy carries only in-frame clones and drops some. Altogether under 45,000 clones are present, approximately 95% being singletons, with the ten largest covering approximately 4%. The sequences come from PBMCs, collected 734 days after intestinal transplantation. These receptors were obtained from a human patient who received an intestinal transplant, so some T cells may come from the graft donor. Both conserved end residues are part of each CDR3. Fields, in order: D gene, V gene, J gene, clone size, CDR3 protein, CDR3 DNA. The D gene is left open where the match is weak. The size entry is marked missing in some rows and otherwise reads once, few, many or a size class.

d_call: NA
v_call: TRBV10-1
j_call: TRBJ2-5
clone_size: few
cdr3_aa: CASSEDFQETQYF
cdr3_nt: TGCGCCAGCAGTGAGGACTTCCAAGAGACCCAGTACTTC

d_call: NA
v_call: TRBV18
j_call: TRBJ1-1
clone_size: NA
cdr3_aa: CASSPSGPYKDTEAFF
cdr3_nt: TGTGCCAGCTCACCTTCCGGACCATATAAGGACACTGAAGCTTTCTTT

d_call: NA
v_call: TRBV11-2
j_call: TRBJ1-1
clone_size: once
cdr3_aa: CASSQARGGSPLNTEAFF
cdr3_nt: TGTGCCAGCAGCCAAGCCCGTGGGGGGAGCCCGCTGAACACTGAAGCTTTCTTT

d_call: NA
v_call: TRBV6-6
j_call: TRBJ1-1
clone_size: NA
cdr3_aa: CASSPRENTEAFF
cdr3_nt: TGTGCCAGCAGTCCCAGGGAGAACACTGAAGCTTTCTTT

d_call: NA
v_call: TRBV19
j_call: TRBJ2-1
clone_size: NA
cdr3_aa: CASSPASVPYNEQFF
cdr3_nt: TGTGCCAGTAGCCCTGCCTCAGTGCCTTACAATGAGCAGTTCTTC

d_call: NA
v_call: TRBV7-9
j_call: TRBJ1-5
clone_size: NA
cdr3_aa: CASSPTGQPQHF
cdr3_nt: TGTGCCAGCAGCCCCACGGGGCAGCCCCAGCATTTT

d_call: NA
v_call: TRBV7-2
j_call: TRBJ1-4
clone_size: NA
cdr3_aa: CASSQGGEKLFF
cdr3_nt: TGTGCCAGCAGCCAGGGCGGTGAAAAACTGTTTTTT

d_call: NA
v_call: TRBV14
j_call: TRBJ2-2
clone_size: NA
cdr3_aa: CASSPRALTGELFF
cdr3_nt: TGTGCCAGCAGCCCCAGAGCCCTCACCGGGGAGCTGTTTTTT

d_call: TRBD1
v_call: TRBV6-5
j_call: TRBJ1-5
clone_size: once
cdr3_aa: CASRRDRDSNQPQHF
cdr3_nt: TGTGCCAGCAGACGGGACAGGGATAGCAATCAGCCCCAGCATTTT

d_call: NA
v_call: TRBV28
j_call: TRBJ2-1
clone_size: NA
cdr3_aa: CASHFRDFGYNEQFF
cdr3_nt: TGTGCCAGCCACTTCCGGGACTTCGGGTACAATGAGCAGTTCTTC

d_call: TRBD2
v_call: TRBV14
j_call: TRBJ2-7
clone_size: NA
cdr3_aa: CASSQVAGSRSYEQYF
cdr3_nt: TGTGCCAGCAGCCAAGTAGCGGGGTCGCGGTCCTACGAGCAGTACTTC

d_call: TRBD2
v_call: TRBV28
j_call: TRBJ2-3
clone_size: NA
cdr3_aa: CASSLWTSGTDTQYF
cdr3_nt: TGTGCCAGCAGTTTATGGACTAGCGGGACAGATACGCAGTATTTT

d_call: TRBD2
v_call: TRBV4-1
j_call: TRBJ2-1
clone_size: NA
cdr3_aa: CASSQVGRGPRNEQFF
cdr3_nt: TGCGCCAGCAGCCAAGTAGGGAGGGGTCCCAGGAATGAGCAGTTCTTC

d_call: TRBD2
v_call: TRBV18
j_call: TRBJ2-1
clone_size: NA
cdr3_aa: CASSPGLAGDNEQFF
cdr3_nt: TGTGCCAGCTCACCGGGACTAGCGGGGGACAATGAGCAGTTCTTC

d_call: NA
v_call: TRBV9
j_call: TRBJ1-5
clone_size: NA
cdr3_aa: CASSAGGTANQPQHF
cdr3_nt: TGTGCCAGCAGCGCCGGGGGAACAGCCAATCAGCCCCAGCATTTT

d_call: TRBD1
v_call: TRBV4-1
j_call: TRBJ2-7
clone_size: NA
cdr3_aa: CASSQGFRVGQGYYEQYF
cdr3_nt: TGCGCCAGCAGCCAAGGTTTTAGGGTGGGACAGGGATACTACGAGCAGTACTTC

d_call: TRBD2
v_call: TRBV30
j_call: TRBJ2-3
clone_size: NA
cdr3_aa: CAYLAGTTDTQYF
cdr3_nt: TGTGCCTACCTAGCGGGAACCACAGATACGCAGTATTTT

d_call: NA
v_call: TRBV5-1
j_call: TRBJ2-7
clone_size: NA
cdr3_aa: CASSLGRTYEQYF
cdr3_nt: TGCGCCAGCAGCTTGGGCAGAACCTACGAGCAGTACTTC

d_call: NA
v_call: TRBV6-7
j_call: TRBJ2-5
clone_size: NA
cdr3_aa: CASSYSLRRQQGMGETQYF
cdr3_nt: TGTGCCAGCAGTTACTCGTTGCGTCGCCAACAGGGTATGGGAGAGACCCAGTACTTC

d_call: NA
v_call: TRBV28
j_call: TRBJ1-2
clone_size: NA
cdr3_aa: CASSPYGRGPGLYGYTF
cdr3_nt: TGTGCCAGCAGCCCTTACGGTCGCGGCCCGGGGCTTTATGGCTACACCTTC

d_call: NA
v_call: TRBV19
j_call: TRBJ2-3
clone_size: NA
cdr3_aa: CASSMQDYSADTQYF
cdr3_nt: TGTGCCAGTAGTATGCAGGATTATAGTGCGGATACGCAGTATTTT

d_call: NA
v_call: TRBV11-2
j_call: TRBJ2-1
clone_size: NA
cdr3_aa: CASSLGASLGANEQFF
cdr3_nt: TGTGCCAGCAGCCTTGGGGCATCCTTGGGGGCCAATGAGCAGTTCTTC

d_call: NA
v_call: TRBV7-2
j_call: TRBJ1-1
clone_size: NA
cdr3_aa: CASSRTLEAFF
cdr3_nt: TGTGCCAGCAGCCGTACGCTTGAAGCTTTCTTT

d_call: TRBD2
v_call: TRBV4-2
j_call: TRBJ2-1
clone_size: NA
cdr3_aa: CASSQDPRLAGGDNEQFF
cdr3_nt: TGTGCCAGCAGCCAAGATCCCCGGCTAGCGGGGGGGGACAATGAGCAGTTCTTC

d_call: TRBD1
v_call: TRBV23-1
j_call: TRBJ2-7
clone_size: NA
cdr3_aa: CASGRDRANEQYF
cdr3_nt: TGCGCCAGCGGCCGGGACAGGGCTAACGAGCAGTACTTC

d_call: NA
v_call: TRBV7-2
j_call: TRBJ1-2
clone_size: NA
cdr3_aa: CASSRAYGYTF
cdr3_nt: TGTGCCAGCAGCAGGGCCTATGGCTACACCTTC

d_call: TRBD2
v_call: TRBV5-1
j_call: TRBJ2-5
clone_size: NA
cdr3_aa: CASSRDFSGGQETQYF
cdr3_nt: TGCGCCAGCAGCCGGGACTTTTCGGGGGGACAAGAGACCCAGTACTTC

d_call: NA
v_call: TRBV11-2
j_call: TRBJ2-3
clone_size: NA
cdr3_aa: CASSLRERTTDTQYF
cdr3_nt: TGTGCCAGCAGCTTAAGGGAGCGAACCACAGATACGCAGTATTTT

d_call: NA
v_call: TRBV5-7
j_call: TRBJ2-5
clone_size: few
cdr3_aa: CASSSSPETQYF
cdr3_nt: TGTGCCAGCAGCTCCTCGCCGGAGACCCAGTACTTC

d_call: NA
v_call: TRBV4-1
j_call: TRBJ2-7
clone_size: NA
cdr3_aa: CASSLRWGSLDEQYF
cdr3_nt: TGCGCCAGCAGCCTCCGTTGGGGGTCATTAGACGAGCAGTACTTC

d_call: NA
v_call: TRBV13
j_call: TRBJ2-7
clone_size: NA
cdr3_aa: CASSSGVYEQYF
cdr3_nt: TGTGCCAGCAGCTCGGGAGTATACGAGCAGTACTTC

d_call: NA
v_call: TRBV5-1
j_call: TRBJ2-7
clone_size: few
cdr3_aa: CASRGGTYEQYF
cdr3_nt: TGCGCCAGCCGCGGAGGAACCTACGAGCAGTACTTC

d_call: TRBD2
v_call: TRBV28
j_call: TRBJ2-2
clone_size: NA
cdr3_aa: CAISPGGGGTGELFF
cdr3_nt: TGTGCCATATCCCCGGGGGGAGGTGGCACCGGGGAGCTGTTTTTT

d_call: NA
v_call: TRBV12-5
j_call: TRBJ1-1
clone_size: NA
cdr3_aa: CASAPDPTVAFF
cdr3_nt: TGTGCTAGTGCCCCGGACCCCACGGTAGCTTTCTTT

d_call: NA
v_call: TRBV15
j_call: TRBJ1-1
clone_size: NA
cdr3_aa: CATSRGENTEAFF
cdr3_nt: TGTGCCACCAGCCGGGGGGAGAACACTGAAGCTTTCTTT

d_call: TRBD2
v_call: TRBV6-5
j_call: TRBJ2-7
clone_size: NA
cdr3_aa: CASRLSAGGWYEQYF
cdr3_nt: TGTGCCAGCAGACTATCAGCGGGGGGGTGGTACGAGCAGTACTTC

d_call: NA
v_call: TRBV5-1
j_call: TRBJ1-4
clone_size: NA
cdr3_aa: CASSLEGTGEKLFF
cdr3_nt: TGCGCCAGCAGCTTGGAAGGGACGGGTGAAAAACTGTTTTTT

d_call: NA
v_call: TRBV6-5
j_call: TRBJ2-7
clone_size: once
cdr3_aa: CASSGVATYEQYF
cdr3_nt: TGTGCCAGCAGTGGGGTTGCTACCTACGAGCAGTACTTC

d_call: NA
v_call: TRBV19
j_call: TRBJ2-3
clone_size: NA
cdr3_aa: CASSRATTDTQYF
cdr3_nt: TGTGCCAGCAGCAGGGCGACCACAGATACGCAGTATTTT

d_call: TRBD2
v_call: TRBV5-1
j_call: TRBJ2-1
clone_size: NA
cdr3_aa: CASSPTSGGANEQFF
cdr3_nt: TGCGCCAGCAGCCCGACTAGCGGGGGGGCAAATGAGCAGTTCTTC

d_call: TRBD2
v_call: TRBV7-3
j_call: TRBJ2-3
clone_size: NA
cdr3_aa: CASSRWASGRVNLGLSTQYF
cdr3_nt: TGTGCCAGCAGCCGATGGGCTAGCGGGAGAGTAAATTTGGGATTGAGTACGCAGTATTTT

d_call: NA
v_call: TRBV18
j_call: TRBJ2-3
clone_size: NA
cdr3_aa: CASSPTASTDTQYF
cdr3_nt: TGTGCCAGCTCACCTACAGCTTCGACAGATACGCAGTATTTT

d_call: TRBD1
v_call: TRBV13
j_call: TRBJ1-3
clone_size: NA
cdr3_aa: CASSWGTGTGNTIYF
cdr3_nt: TGTGCCAGCAGCTGGGGGACAGGGACCGGAAACACCATATATTTT

d_call: TRBD1
v_call: TRBV6-5
j_call: TRBJ2-7
clone_size: NA
cdr3_aa: CASSPMGTASYEQYF
cdr3_nt: TGTGCCAGCAGTCCTATGGGGACAGCCTCCTACGAGCAGTACTTC

d_call: NA
v_call: TRBV6-1
j_call: TRBJ2-7
clone_size: NA
cdr3_aa: CASTSGRGAYEQYF
cdr3_nt: TGTGCCAGCACATCAGGACGGGGCGCCTACGAGCAGTACTTC

d_call: NA
v_call: TRBV6-6
j_call: TRBJ2-7
clone_size: once
cdr3_aa: CASSGPLYEQYF
cdr3_nt: TGTGCCAGCAGTGGCCCACTCTACGAGCAGTACTTC

d_call: TRBD1
v_call: TRBV6-5
j_call: TRBJ1-2
clone_size: NA
cdr3_aa: CASSFNGQGRAGYTF
cdr3_nt: TGTGCCAGCAGTTTCAATGGACAGGGGCGAGCTGGCTACACCTTC